The clone carrying this T cell receptor beta chain is a singleton in its sample. The sample comes from a study of cytomegalovirus exposure and HLA in healthy donors. The CDR3 is 16 residues long. CDR1 and CDR2 from the germline V gene are SGHVS and FQNEAQ. Trimming shortened V by 2 bases and J by 0 bases, and 13 bases separated the two germline ends. The PCR was carried out with 60 Vbeta primers and 13 Jbeta primers. Measured with immunoSEQ multiplex PCR; TCRdb has only the in-frame clones, and not every one. The table records 150,000 to 200,000 clones, approximately 80% of them present only once. This rearrangement joins TRBV7-8 to TRBJ2-5; possible D gene TRBD2, 5 bases. The sequencing input was PBMCs. The receptor was isolated from a girl aged 10-17 years in good health and CMV-seropositive. CDR3 in DNA: TGTGCCAGCAGCTTAACTGACCGGGGTCACCAAGAGACCCAGTACTTC. Its protein product is CASSLTDRGHQETQYF. The full variable domain, rest sourced from reference TRBV7-8 and TRBJ2-5, is GAGVSQSPRYKVAKRGQDVALRCDPISGHVSLFWYQQALGQGPEFLTYFQNEAQLDKSGLPSDRFFAERPEGSVSTLKIQRTQQEDSAVYLCASSLTDRGHQETQYFGPGTRLLVL.